This T cell receptor beta chain is from a study of T cells in Graves' hyperthyroidism and ophthalmopathy. The study's findings and limits: Blood shared most expanded thyroid clonotypes above 0.001.

The CDR3 regions of TCR beta were amplified from RNA transcripts. The HTBI primer set served for first-round RT-PCR of the TCR CDR3. TCRdb analysed the multiplex PCR reads with MiXCR anew, one entry per CDR3 protein. The sample carries a few hundred thousand distinct CDR3 sequences, 20% to 25% recorded once. Newly diagnosed patients aged 18 to 65 had hyperthyroidism of under 2 months' duration. CDR1 is KGHDR and CDR2 is SFDVKD in the germline V gene. This CDR3 spans 16 amino acids. J gave up 3 bases and V 4 bases, and 8 bases lay outside the gene matches. This clonotype was detected many times. What it binds is not known.

The gene calls are TRBV24-1 and TRBJ2-7, with 10 bases matching TRBD1. The receptor was isolated from a man aged 50-59 years with Graves' hyperthyroidism. The material sequenced was blood. In DNA, the CDR3 is TGTGCCACCAGTGAATCGGGACAGGGGACACTCTACGAGCAGTACTTC. It encodes CATSESGQGTLYEQYF.